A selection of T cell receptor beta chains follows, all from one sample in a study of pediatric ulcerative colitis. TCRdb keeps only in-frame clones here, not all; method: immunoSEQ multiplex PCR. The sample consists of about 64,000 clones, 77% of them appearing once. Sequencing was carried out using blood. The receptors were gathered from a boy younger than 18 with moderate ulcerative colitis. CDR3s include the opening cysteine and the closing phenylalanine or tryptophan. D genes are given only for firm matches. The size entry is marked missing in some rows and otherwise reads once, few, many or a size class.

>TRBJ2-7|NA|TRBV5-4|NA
TGTGCCAGCAGTGAGGGCGATGTGTACGAGCAGTACTTC
CASSEGDVYEQYF
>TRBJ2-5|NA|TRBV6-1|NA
TGTGCCAGCACGGGGACCGCCCGGGAGACCCAGTACTTC
CASTGTARETQYF
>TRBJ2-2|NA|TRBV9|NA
TGTGCCAGCAGCGTGGGGGGCGCGGCCGGGGAGCTGTTTTTT
CASSVGGAAGELFF
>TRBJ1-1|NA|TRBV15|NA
TGTGCCACCAGTAGCGACAGGCTGAACACTGAAGCTTTCTTT
CATSSDRLNTEAFF
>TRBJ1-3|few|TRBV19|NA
TGTGCCAGTAGCCCGGGGAGGGCAAACACCATATATTTT
CASSPGRANTIYF
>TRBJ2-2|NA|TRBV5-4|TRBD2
TGTGCCAGCAGCTTGGGTAGCGGGAGGGCGATTTCCACCGGGGAGCTGTTTTTT
CASSLGSGRAISTGELFF
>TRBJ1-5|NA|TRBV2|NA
TGTGCCAGCAGGGGGCCGGCGGTCAATCAGCCCCAGCATTTT
CASRGPAVNQPQHF
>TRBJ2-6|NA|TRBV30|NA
TGTGCCGGAACCTCGGTGAGCTCTGGGGCCAACGTCCTGACTTTC
CAGTSVSSGANVLTF
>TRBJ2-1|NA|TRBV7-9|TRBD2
TGTGCCAGCAGCAAGAGAGGACTAGCGGGAGGACCCTTCTACAATGAGCAGTTCTTC
CASSKRGLAGGPFYNEQFF
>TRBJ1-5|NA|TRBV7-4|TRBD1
TGTGCCAGCATCCTGTACCGGGACAGGGGGCGCGAGGGCAATCAGCCCCAGCATTTT
CASILYRDRGREGNQPQHF
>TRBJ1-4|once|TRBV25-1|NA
TGTGCCAGCACTCCTATGGACGGCGGGGAAAAACTGTTTTTT
CASTPMDGGEKLFF
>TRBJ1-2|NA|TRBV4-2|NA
TGTGCCAGCAGCCAGACCCCGGGAGAGGGATTAGGCGGCTACACCTTC
CASSQTPGEGLGGYTF
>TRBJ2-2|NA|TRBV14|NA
TGTGCCAGCACCGCGGGACTCCGGGACGCCGGGGAGCTGTTTTTT
CASTAGLRDAGELFF